The entry that follows covers one T cell receptor beta chain sequence. The entry originates in a study of blood T cell repertoires in COVID-19. On the study more broadly: The analysed material was cDNA or gDNA that came from T cells, B-cell-depleted T cells, or PBMCs.

Germline assignment: CDR1 MNHNS and CDR2 SASEGT. This CDR3 comprises 16 residues. Trimming took 0 bases from V and 0 from J, leaving 9 bases between them. TCRdb's table, derived via immunoSEQ multiplex PCR, lists solely in-frame clones and lacks some. In the table there are 270,000 or so clones, roughly 93% of which are singletons. The sequencing sample was made of PBMCs or T cells enriched from blood (not recorded which). This chain joins TRBV6-1 and TRBJ1-5; no clear D. This TCR was recovered from a woman aged 40 to 55 with acute COVID-19. The CDR3 DNA reads TGTGCCAGCAGTGAAGCTGGCGGATATAGCAATCAGCCCCAGCATTTT. It specifies CASSEAGGYSNQPQHF.